The next 30 T cell receptor beta chains were all read from a single sample in a study of cytomegalovirus exposure and HLA in healthy donors. Use of 60 Vbeta and 13 Jbeta primers characterized the PCR. This table comes from immunoSEQ multiplex PCR, and its TCRdb copy is limited to in-frame clones, with some not included. The sample records over 150,000 clones, 75% to 90% being singletons. The sequenced material came from PBMCs. These receptors originate from a male donor in good health and CMV-seronegative.

The chain recombines TRBV11-2 with TRBJ1-1, with 7 bases identical to TRBD1. V was clipped by 5 bases and J by 1 base; unmatched bases: 4. The germline gives CDR1 SGHAT, CDR2 FQNNGV. The CDR3 contains 14 residues. The CDR3 DNA reads TGTGCCAGCAGCGGGGGACAGACGAACACTGAAGCTTTCTTT. Amino acid sequence: CASSGGQTNTEAFF.

The chain links TRBV5-8 to TRBJ1-1; 8 nucleotides match TRBD1. CDR3 length equals 13 residues. CDR1 SGHTS and CDR2 YDEGEE come from the germline V gene. J gave up 1 base and V 7 bases, and 3 bases lay outside the gene matches. CDR3 amino acids: CASGQGANTEAFF. DNA for the CDR3: TGTGCCAGCGGACAGGGAGCGAACACTGAAGCTTTCTTT. The full variable domain, completed using reference TRBV5-8 and TRBJ1-1, is EAGVTQSPTHLIKTRGQQATLRCSPISGHTSVYWYQQALGLGLQFLLWYDEGEERNRGNFPPRFSGRQFPNYSSELNVNALELEDSALYLCASGQGANTEAFFGQGTRLTVV.

CDR3 in amino acids: CAWSAGTGIQPQHF. The CDR3 DNA is TGTGCCTGGAGTGCCGGGACAGGGATTCAGCCCCAGCATTTT. V and J are TRBV30 and TRBJ1-5; 9 nucleotides match TRBD1. This CDR3 contains 14 residues. Germline assignment: CDR1 GTSNPN and CDR2 SVGIG (reference sequence). V lost 1 base and J lost 6; bases outside the gene matches: 4. The full variable domain, with the rest looked up from reference TRBV30 and TRBJ1-5, is SQTIHQWPATLVQPVGSPLSLECTVEGTSNPNLYWYRQAAGRGLQLLFYSVGIGQISSEVPQNLSASRPQDRQFILSSKKLLLSDSGFYLCAWSAGTGIQPQHFGDGTRLSIL.

The rearrangement links TRBV15 to TRBJ2-7; perhaps TRBD2 as D (5 bases). CDR1 is LNHNV, CDR2 YYDKDF, per germline (reference sequence). The CDR3 consists of 14 residues. Trimming cost V 0 bases and J 3 bases, with 9 bases left between them. Here the CDR3 reads CATSRERAIYEQYF. The DNA for the CDR3 is TGTGCCACCAGCAGAGAGAGGGCCATCTACGAGCAGTACTTC.

The chain's CDR3 is CASSPLGDRFSYEQYF. The CDR3 nucleotides are TGTGCCAGCAGCCCGCTTGGGGACAGGTTTTCCTACGAGCAGTACTTC. This sequence joins TRBV21-1 and TRBJ2-7; TRBD1 reflects the table's D call only, with no check against the DNA. TRBV21-1 is annotated as a pseudogene. The CDR3 contains 16 residues.

The chain links TRBV7-9 to TRBJ2-4; possibly TRBD1 for D (5 bases). The CDR3 is 16 amino acids. Germline lookup yields CDR1 SEHNR and CDR2 FQNEAQ (reference sequence). Trimming left V 5 bases short and J 0 bases short, with 14 bases between. The CDR3 loop is CASSVQDTLAKNIQYF. CDR3 nucleotides: TGTGCCAGCAGCGTACAGGACACTTTAGCCAAAAACATTCAGTACTTC.

This chain joins TRBV5-1 and TRBJ2-5, with TRBD1 matching 10 bases. V dropped 5 bases and J dropped 5; count of bases not matched to a gene: 6. The CDR3 runs to 14 residues. The germline CDR1 and CDR2 sequences are SGHRS and YFSETQ. The CDR3 loop is CASRRDRGVETQYF. The CDR3 DNA reads as TGCGCCAGCAGACGGGACAGGGGTGTGGAGACCCAGTACTTC.

This chain links TRBV7-2 with TRBJ2-7, with 9 nucleotides matching TRBD1. CDR3 length: 15 residues. V shed 5 bases and J 3 bases; nucleotides not matched to a gene: 8. Germline V gives CDR1 SGHTA, CDR2 FQGNSA. CDR3 DNA: TGTGCCAGCAGCCTGGGACAGGGACTTGGCTACGAGCAGTACTTC. Translated, it gives CASSLGQGLGYEQYF.

This clone has a single count. The chain has TRBV7-8 and TRBJ1-1; no definite D call. Germline V lookup: CDR1 SGHVS, CDR2 FQNEAQ. This CDR3 region has 16 residues. Trimming took off 1 base at V and 0 bases at J, with 12 bases between the two ends. CDR3 nucleotides: TGTGCCAGCAGCTTAGTGGGCAGTTGGTTGAACACTGAAGCTTTCTTT. Translated, it gives CASSLVGSWLNTEAFF.

In nucleotides, the CDR3 is TGTGCCAGCAGCCCATCGGGACTGTCGTCCTTTCAGTACTTC. It translates to CASSPSGLSSFQYF. The chain links TRBV7-9 to TRBJ2-4; maybe TRBD2 (6 bases). CDR1 and CDR2 from the germline V gene are SEHNR and FQNEAQ (reference sequence). CDR3 size: 14 residues. V was pared by 5 bases and J by 11 bases, with 19 bases between.

This chain joins TRBV5-4 and TRBJ2-2; D unclear. Trimming took 1 base from V and 4 from J, leaving 8 bases between them. Germline V gene data show CDR1 as SGHNT and CDR2 as YYREEE (reference sequence). The CDR3 is 14 amino acids. The CDR3 reads CASSLRSGTGELFF. The CDR3 bases are TGTGCCAGCAGCTTGCGGTCGGGCACCGGGGAGCTGTTTTTT.

This clone counts as medium-sized (0.01 to 0.1%). The V call is TRBV5-6, the J call TRBJ1-2; 7 nucleotides align to TRBD1. This CDR3 has 13 residues. V was clipped by 0 bases and J by 13 bases; unmatched bases: 9. Germline-derived CDR1 and CDR2 are SGHDT and YYEEEE. DNA for the CDR3: TGTGCCAGCAGCTTGGGACAGGGAGAGGGTACCACCTTC. Residues: CASSLGQGEGTTF.

The gene calls are TRBV13 and TRBJ2-2, with TRBD2 identical over 7 bases. Per germline, CDR1 PRHDT and CDR2 FYEKMQ (reference sequence). The CDR3 sequence is 16 residues long. V trimming: 5 bases; J trimming: 4 bases; junction bases outside the gene matches: 10. The CDR3 bases are TGTGCCAGCAGCGGGGAGGGAGTCCGGGTCACCGGGGAGCTGTTTTTT. Translation: CASSGEGVRVTGELFF.

This clone was seen only a few times. The chain's CDR3 is CASRFGEIGNQPQHF. The CDR3 DNA is TGTGCCAGCAGGTTCGGGGAAATCGGCAATCAGCCCCAGCATTTT. The chain couples TRBV6-5 to TRBJ1-5; D unresolved. The CDR3 runs 15 residues. Per germline, CDR1 MNHEY and CDR2 SVGAGI. Trimming pared 6 bases from V and 2 bases from J, leaving 14 bases between.

The chain links TRBV7-9 to TRBJ2-3, with 7 nucleotides matching TRBD2. The CDR3 spans 15 residues. Trimming cost V 5 bases and J 4 bases; bases outside gene matches: 9. CDR1 is SEHNR and CDR2 is FQNEAQ in the germline V gene (reference sequence). CDR3 sequence (DNA): TGTGCCAGCAGCCAGAGCGGGGTATGGGCAGATACGCAGTATTTT. Translation: CASSQSGVWADTQYF. The whole variable domain, filled in from reference TRBV7-9 and TRBJ2-3, reads DTGVSQNPRHKITKRGQNVTFRCDPISEHNRLYWYRQTLGQGPEFLTYFQNEAQLEKSRLLSDRFSAERPKGSFSTLEIQRTEQGDSAMYLCASSQSGVWADTQYFGPGTRLTVL.

The genes are TRBV5-1 and TRBJ2-7, with TRBD2 matching over 14 bases. The trim removed 4 bases at V and 6 bases at J, leaving 3 bases unmatched. The CDR3 has 14 residues. Germline-derived CDR1 and CDR2 are SGHRS and YFSETQ. Here the CDR3 reads CASSQGLAGAEQYF. The CDR3 DNA reads as TGCGCCAGCAGCCAGGGACTAGCGGGGGCCGAGCAGTACTTC.

The chain combines TRBV5-1 with TRBJ2-5; tentative D call: TRBD1 (6 bases). The assigned J gene may be wrong: the sequence end matches TRBJ2-7 better. There are 15 residues in the CDR3. Germline V gene data show CDR1 as SGHRS and CDR2 as YFSETQ. CDR3 residues: CASSLPQGSSDEQYF. The CDR3 DNA reads as TGCGCCAGCAGTTTGCCGCAGGGGTCGTCGGACGAGCAGTACTTC.

The chain joins TRBV7-6 to TRBJ2-1; TRBD2 matches at 10 bases. This CDR3 region has 17 residues. Germline trimming cut 5 bases from V and 3 bases from J; bases unmatched to any gene: 10. Germline assignment: CDR1 SGHVS and CDR2 FNYEAQ. The CDR3 coding sequence is TGTGCCAGCAGCCCCACTAGCGGGGTCCCAATCTACAATGAGCAGTTCTTC. Amino acids: CASSPTSGVPIYNEQFF. The entire variable domain, with the rest obtained from reference TRBV7-6 and TRBJ2-1, is as follows: GAGVSQSPRYKVTKRGQDVALRCDPISGHVSLYWYRQALGQGPEFLTYFNYEAQQDKSGLPNDRFSAERPEGSISTLTIQRTEQRDSAMYRCASSPTSGVPIYNEQFFGPGTRLTVL.

The chain has TRBV15 and TRBJ1-5, with TRBD1 matching 7 bases. Germline lookup yields CDR1 LNHNV and CDR2 YYDKDF (reference sequence). The V segment lost 4 bases and the J segment 4 bases; nucleotides outside the gene matches: 7. CDR3 length: 15 residues. The CDR3 is CATSNQGTANQPQHF. CDR3 DNA sequence: TGTGCCACCAGCAACCAAGGGACAGCGAATCAGCCCCAGCATTTT.

The chain has TRBV5-1 and TRBJ1-1; D ambiguous. The germline CDR1 and CDR2 sequences are SGHRS and YFSETQ. CDR3 length: 13 amino acids. V was cut by 0 bases and J by 5 bases, with 8 bases left in between. The CDR3 reads CASSLDLATEAFF. In DNA, the CDR3 is TGCGCCAGCAGCTTGGATTTGGCAACTGAAGCTTTCTTT.

The chain recombines TRBV7-2 with TRBJ1-2; D ambiguous. The CDR3 sequence is 15 residues long. The V end lost 0 bases, the J end lost 8 bases, and 16 bases lay between the germline ends. Looked up from germline, CDR1 is SGHTA and CDR2 is FQGNSA. The CDR3 DNA reads as TGTGCCAGCAGCTTAGCAGCAGCAGGCCCCGCGGGCTACACCTTC. Translated, it gives CASSLAAAGPAGYTF. The whole variable domain, filled in from reference TRBV7-2 and TRBJ1-2, reads GAGVSQSPSNKVTEKGKDVELRCDPISGHTALYWYRQSLGQGLEFLIYFQGNSAPDKSGLPSDRFSAERTGGSVSTLTIQRTQQEDSAVYLCASSLAAAGPAGYTFGSGTRLTVV.

The J gene is TRBJ2-2, the V gene TRBV10-3; 9 positions agree with TRBD1. This CDR3 comprises 15 residues. Germline V lookup: CDR1 ENHRY, CDR2 SYGVKD. Trimming took 6 bases from V and 5 from J; bases not matched to a gene: 7. The DNA for the CDR3 is TGTGCCATCAGGCCCGGGACAGGGAGGACCGGGGAGCTGTTTTTT. This codes for CAIRPGTGRTGELFF.

The chain carries TRBV5-1 and TRBJ1-1; no clear D gene. The CDR3 consists of 13 residues. V was pared by 2 bases and J by 6 bases, with 11 bases between. In germline, CDR1 is SGHRS, CDR2 YFSETQ. In nucleotides, the CDR3 is TGCGCCAGCAGCTTTTCCAGGCCAGCTGAAGCTTTCTTT. It codes for CASSFSRPAEAFF.

This clone was found many times. The chain recombines TRBV5-4 with TRBJ1-2; 10 bases match TRBD1. J was trimmed by 3 bases and V by 5 bases; bases with no gene match: 4. CDR1 SGHNT and CDR2 YYREEE come from the germline V gene (reference sequence). The CDR3 is 14 amino acids. The CDR3 nucleotides are TGTGCCAGCAGAGTGACAGGGGGCCACTATGGCTACACCTTC. It translates to CASRVTGGHYGYTF.

This clone showed up just a few times. This CDR3 is also generated by other DNA sequences in the sample. V gene TRBV5-5 combines with J gene TRBJ2-3, with TRBD1 as a possible D gene (6 bases). Per germline, CDR1 SGHKS and CDR2 YYEKEE (reference sequence). This CDR3 spans 15 amino acids. Trimming removed 4 bases at V and 1 base at J, with 13 bases between. CDR3 amino acids: CASSRQPGGTDTQYF. CDR3 in DNA: TGTGCCAGCAGCCGACAACCAGGGGGCACAGATACGCAGTATTTT.

The rearrangement joins TRBV27 to TRBJ2-1, with 11 positions matching TRBD2. V trimming: 5 bases; J trimming: 0 bases; junction bases outside the gene matches: 3. The CDR3 sequence is 16 residues long. Germline assignment: CDR1 MNHEY and CDR2 SMNVEV (reference sequence). In DNA, the CDR3 is TGTGCCAGCAGTCCGGGACTAGCGGTCTCCTACAATGAGCAGTTCTTC. Its translation: CASSPGLAVSYNEQFF.

The table lists this clone with a count of one. The V gene is TRBV5-1, the J gene TRBJ1-4, with TRBD1 as a possible D gene (5 bases). This CDR3 region has 14 residues. From germline, CDR1 is SGHRS and CDR2 YFSETQ. The V end was cut by 2 bases, the J end by 4 bases, with 9 bases between. CDR3 sequence: CASSFVGDNEKLFF. CDR3 DNA: TGCGCCAGCAGCTTTGTAGGGGATAATGAAAAACTGTTTTTT.

This clone appeared a single time. The rearrangement joins TRBV7-9 to TRBJ2-3, with TRBD2 identical over 7 bases. Looked up from germline, CDR1 is SEHNR and CDR2 is FQNEAQ (reference sequence). The ends lost 2 bases at V and 4 bases at J; junction bases unmatched: 3. There are 14 residues in the CDR3. CDR3 in DNA: TGTGCCAGCAGCTTACGGGGGGAATCAGATACGCAGTATTTT. Protein product: CASSLRGESDTQYF.

This clone was seen just once. V gene TRBV2 combines with J gene TRBJ1-3; TRBD1 matches 7 bases. The germline CDR1 and CDR2 sequences are SNHLY and FYNNEI. The CDR3 spans 16 residues. The ends lost 5 bases at V and 0 bases at J; junction bases unmatched: 7. CDR3 residues: CASSPTGLHSGNTIYF. DNA of the CDR3: TGTGCCAGCAGTCCGACAGGGCTACACTCTGGAAACACCATATATTTT.

The J gene is TRBJ2-1, the V gene TRBV6-6, with unresolved D. Germline-derived CDR1 and CDR2 are MNHNY and SVGAGI (reference sequence). Between the trimmed V and J ends, which lost 2 bases and 10 bases, there was a span of 12 bases. The CDR3 is made up of 13 amino acids. The CDR3 region has the DNA TGTGCCAGCAGTTACCGTGAGGCGGCGGAGCAGTTCTTC. Amino acids: CASSYREAAEQFF.